These T cell receptor beta chains were read from a single sample in a study of Ad26.COV2.S vaccination and SARS-CoV-2 variants. Profiling relied on immunoSEQ multiplex PCR, and the TCRdb table lists in-frame clones only, not all of them. The sample consists of approximately 340,000 clones, about 92% of them appearing once. Source: peripheral blood, taken after recovery from COVID-19. The receptors were sampled from a human donor who had recovered from COVID-19. CDR3s include the opening cysteine and the closing phenylalanine or tryptophan. The D gene is left open where the match is weak. Only some rows state a clone size, as once, few, many or a class for expanded clones.

DNA | CDR3 | V | size | D | J
TGTGCCAGCAGCGCCCCACAGGGTCACGAGCAGTACTTC | CASSAPQGHEQYF | TRBV7-9 | - | - | TRBJ2-7
TGTGCCAGCAGCGCCCCGGGGACAGGGGCCTCAGATACGCAGTATTTT | CASSAPGTGASDTQYF | TRBV9 | - | TRBD1 | TRBJ2-3
TGTGCCAGCAGCTCCCTTCCCCTGGACGGCAATCAGCCCCAGCATTTT | CASSSLPLDGNQPQHF | TRBV7-6 | - | - | TRBJ1-5
TGTGCCAGCTCACCTAAACAGAAGAACACTGAAGCTTTCTTT | CASSPKQKNTEAFF | TRBV18 | - | - | TRBJ1-1
TGTGCCAGCAGCGTCGGACAGGGCTACTATGGCTACACCTTC | CASSVGQGYYGYTF | TRBV9 | - | TRBD1 | TRBJ1-2
TGCGCCAGCAGCTTGGAAAGGGAAGGAAACACCATATATTTT | CASSLEREGNTIYF | TRBV5-1 | - | - | TRBJ1-3
TGTGCCAGCTCCCCCGGACGGACAAACACTGAAGCTTTCTTT | CASSPGRTNTEAFF | TRBV18 | - | - | TRBJ1-1
TGCGCCATCGGATTTTGGGGGGGTAATACTAATGAAAAACTGTTTTTT | CAIGFWGGNTNEKLFF | TRBV10-2 | - | - | TRBJ1-4
TGTGCCAGTAGCCCGGGAGGGGGAGCCTACGAGCAGTACTTC | CASSPGGGAYEQYF | TRBV19 | - | TRBD2 | TRBJ2-7
TGTGCCAGCAGCTTAAGGGCAGGGAATGCCTACGAGCAGTACTTC | CASSLRAGNAYEQYF | TRBV7-8 | - | - | TRBJ2-7
TGTGCCAGCAGACTCGGGACACCCCGCACAGATACGCAGTATTTT | CASRLGTPRTDTQYF | TRBV2 | - | - | TRBJ2-3
TGTGCCAGTAATCTCCGGGGGCAAAATTCACCCCTCCACTTT | CASNLRGQNSPLHF | TRBV19 | - | - | TRBJ1-6
TGTGCCATCAGTGAGTCGTCTTCTCCTAGCGGGGGTAACAATGAGCAGTTCTTC | CAISESSSPSGGNNEQFF | TRBV10-3 | - | TRBD2 | TRBJ2-1
TGTGCCAGCAGCCCCTTGGGACAGGGCGCTGGGGCCAACGTCCTGACTTTC | CASSPLGQGAGANVLTF | TRBV7-3 | - | TRBD1 | TRBJ2-6
TGTGCCAGCAGCTTAAATTGGGACGCCAATTCACCCCTCCACTTT | CASSLNWDANSPLHF | TRBV11-2 | once | - | TRBJ1-6
TGCGCCAGCAGCTTGCCTAGCGGGGGGTCGGAGAACGCCGGGGAGCTGTTTTTT | CASSLPSGGSENAGELFF | TRBV5-1 | once | TRBD2 | TRBJ2-2
TGTGCCAGCAGCTTAGCAGGGGCCCCGGGACTAGCGGGTCTGGGGGAGCAGTACTTC | CASSLAGAPGLAGLGEQYF | TRBV11-2 | - | TRBD2 | TRBJ2-7
TGTGCCAGCAGCTTAGATGGAGGGGGCCACTATGGCTACACCTTC | CASSLDGGGHYGYTF | TRBV11-2 | - | TRBD1 | TRBJ1-2
TGTGCCAGCAGGGTCAGAGCGAACACTGAAGCTTTCTTT | CASRVRANTEAFF | TRBV6-5 | - | - | TRBJ1-1
TGTGCCAGCAGCTTATTCCCCCCCCCGAACACCGGGGAGCTGTTTTTT | CASSLFPPPNTGELFF | TRBV11-3 | - | - | TRBJ2-2
TGTGCCAGCAGCCCATGGTATTTGGAATCCGTCTTC | CASSPWYLESVF | TRBV3-1/TRBV3-2 | - | - | TRBJ2-7
TGTGCCATCTGGAGGGGGGGGGCGCCTGATGGCTACACCTTC | CAIWRGGAPDGYTF | TRBV10-3 | - | - | TRBJ1-2
TGTGCCAGCAGCTTGGGAGGCAGGGTTGGGAATCAGCCCCAGCATTTT | CASSLGGRVGNQPQHF | TRBV5-6 | - | - | TRBJ1-5
TGTGCCAGCGGGACCCGGACAGGGACGATAGGAGAGACCCAGTACTTC | CASGTRTGTIGETQYF | TRBV27 | - | TRBD1 | TRBJ2-5
TGTGCCAGCAGCTTGGTGGGTCTTAATTCACCCCTCCACTTT | CASSLVGLNSPLHF | TRBV5-4 | - | - | TRBJ1-6
TGTGCCAGCAGCTTAGCGGGGCGTCTTATCTACGAGCAGTACTTC | CASSLAGRLIYEQYF | TRBV7-9 | once | - | TRBJ2-7
TGCAGCGTTGAGGTAGCGGGGGGCCAAGAGACCCAGTACTTC | CSVEVAGGQETQYF | TRBV29-1 | - | TRBD2 | TRBJ2-5
TGTGCCAGCAGTTTAGGCGGCATGGGGGGAGAGACCCAGTACTTC | CASSLGGMGGETQYF | TRBV27 | few | - | TRBJ2-5
TGCGCCAGCAGCTGGACAGCCTACGAGCAGTACTTC | CASSWTAYEQYF | TRBV10-2 | - | - | TRBJ2-7
TGTGCCAGCACCAAAAGGGACATTCAGTACTTC | CASTKRDIQYF | TRBV6-6 | - | - | TRBJ2-4
TGTGCCAGCAGTTACGCGCGGCAGCCCCAGCATTTT | CASSYARQPQHF | TRBV6-2/TRBV6-3 | few | - | TRBJ1-5
TGTGCCACCCGAGAGCAGGGGTTCACTGAAGCTTTCTTT | CATREQGFTEAFF | TRBV12-3/TRBV12-4 | - | - | TRBJ1-1
TGTGCCAGTAGTACGCCTTCGGGGTCTGAAGCTTTCTTT | CASSTPSGSEAFF | TRBV19 | - | - | TRBJ1-1
TGTGCCAGCAGCTTAGATCTTCAGACGGAAGAGACCCAGTACTTC | CASSLDLQTEETQYF | TRBV11-2 | - | - | TRBJ2-5
TGTGCCAGCAGCTTAGCAGGGGGCTATGGCTACACCTTC | CASSLAGGYGYTF | TRBV7-6 | - | - | TRBJ1-2
TGTGCCAGCAGCGTACAAGGCAGAGGGGCCTACAATGAGCAGTTCTTC | CASSVQGRGAYNEQFF | TRBV9 | - | - | TRBJ2-1
TGTGCTAGTAGCTCTATGGGCGATTTGGCCGCTGCCCAGCCCCAGCATTTT | CASSSMGDLAAAQPQHF | TRBV12-5 | - | - | TRBJ1-5
TGTGCCAGCAGTCAGCCGGGCGGAGCTAACTATGGCTACACCTTC | CASSQPGGANYGYTF | TRBV2 | once | - | TRBJ1-2
TGTGCCAGCAGGCCGCGGAGCTACAATGAGCAGTTCTTC | CASRPRSYNEQFF | TRBV6-5 | - | - | TRBJ2-1
TGTGCCAGCAGCCAGGGGTCTAGCGGGGGTTACGAGCAGTACTTC | CASSQGSSGGYEQYF | TRBV7-6 | few | TRBD2 | TRBJ2-7
TGTGCCAGTATGGGGACCTCGGCAGGGCGCAATCAGCCCCAGCATTTT | CASMGTSAGRNQPQHF | TRBV19 | - | - | TRBJ1-5
TGTGCCAGCAGTTACTCAGAGACCCAGTACTTC | CASSYSETQYF | TRBV6-2/TRBV6-3 | - | - | TRBJ2-5
TGTGCCAGCAGTTACACAGACTCTGGAAACACCATATATTTT | CASSYTDSGNTIYF | TRBV6-6 | - | - | TRBJ1-3
TGTGCCAGCAGCGCGACAGCTAACTATGGCTACACCTTC | CASSATANYGYTF | TRBV9 | - | - | TRBJ1-2
TGCGCCAGCAGCGCGGGACAGGCGGCTGGAAACACCATATATTTT | CASSAGQAAGNTIYF | TRBV5-1 | once | TRBD1 | TRBJ1-3
TGTGCCAGCAGCTTATTGGGCGCGAACACTGAAGCTTTCTTT | CASSLLGANTEAFF | TRBV7-6 | - | - | TRBJ1-1